Shown below are 18 T cell receptor beta chains from a single sample sequenced in a study of neurological immune-mediated disorders (dated by TCRdb to the late 2010s). The library was obtained by 5' RACE. TCRdb names Illumina HiSeq 2500 as the instrument used. TCRdb reworked the public reads: Q25 trimming with fastp, MiXCR clone assembly, productive beta chains retained. Rows with one shared CDR3 protein collapse into an entry with the most common genes and DNA. Counted in this sample were approximately 60,000 distinct CDR3 sequences; roughly 3.7% of them appeared once. Together, the top ten hold 2.6% of the sample. Specimen: PBMCs. The receptors derive from a man in his fifties with multiple sclerosis.

This clonotype was seen repeatedly, ten times or more. The chain is built from TRBV7-9 and TRBJ2-7; TRBD2 might be the D (5 bases). The CDR3 covers 13 residues. The V end lost 3 bases, the J end lost 2 bases, and 8 bases lay between the germline ends. Looked up from germline, CDR1 is SEHNR and CDR2 is FQNEAQ (reference sequence). The CDR3 loop is CASSLDFAYEQYF. The CDR3 DNA sequence: TGTGCCAGCAGCTTGGACTTCGCCTACGAGCAGTACTTC.

This clonotype was observed many times. The chain uses TRBV5-1 and TRBJ1-1; a weak D match, TRBD1 (5 bases). With 1 base removed from V and 1 base from J, the gap between germline ends came to 11 bases. Germline V CDR1 and CDR2: SGHRS, YFSETQ. CDR3 length: 15 amino acids. The CDR3 region has the DNA TGCGCCAGCAGCTTGAACAGGATCGGGAACACTGAAGCTTTCTTT. It is translated as CASSLNRIGNTEAFF.

In its sample, this clonotype was seen many times. This chain links TRBV5-5 with TRBJ2-3, with 7 bases fitting TRBD2. CDR1 and CDR2 from the germline V gene are SGHKS and YYEKEE (reference sequence). The trim removed 1 base at V and 10 bases at J, leaving 6 bases unmatched. There are 13 residues in the CDR3. CDR3 in DNA: TGTGCCAGCAGCTTGTGGGAGGGGAAAGCGCAGTATTTT. It is translated as CASSLWEGKAQYF.

J is TRBJ2-7 and V is TRBV21-1; the D segment call TRBD1 is taken from the table without a DNA check. TRBV21-1 is shown as a pseudogene. The CDR3 runs to 15 residues. CDR3 bases: TGTGCCAGCACCACCCGGCACCGAACCGGCTACGAGCAGTACTTC. Translated, it gives CASTTRHRTGYEQYF.

Concerning this clonotype itself: Since the CDR3 does not end with the conserved phenylalanine or tryptophan, this likely comes from a read error. The rearrangement joins TRBV27 to TRBJ2-5; D possibly corresponds to TRBD1 (6 bases). Germline CDR1 is MNHEY and CDR2 is SMNVEV (reference sequence). The CDR3 is 16 residues long. The CDR3 DNA is TGTGCCAGCAGTTTAGGGGCAGGGGACCTTCAAGAGACACAGTACCTC. Its translation: CASSLGAGDLQETQYL.

This clonotype was observed at least ten times. The gene calls are TRBV20-1 and TRBJ2-5; D not certain. V lost 5 bases, J lost 4 bases, and 8 bases lay in between. Germline lookup yields CDR1 DFQATT and CDR2 SNEGSKA (reference sequence). The CDR3 contains 11 residues. Written as DNA, the CDR3 is TGCAGTGCTGAGTGGAGAGAGACCCAGTACTTC. Translation: CSAEWRETQYF.

This clonotype has at least ten counts. V and J are TRBV6-5 and TRBJ1-1, with a weak D call TRBD1 (5 bases). The CDR3 has 15 amino acids. Trimming took off 5 bases at V and 4 bases at J, with 17 bases between the two ends. Germline V gene data show CDR1 as MNHEY and CDR2 as SVGAGI. The CDR3 here is CASSHGGLGSTEAFF. The CDR3 bases are TGTGCCAGCAGTCACGGGGGGTTAGGGAGCACTGAAGCTTTCTTT.

This clonotype was detected many times. The gene calls are TRBV7-9 and TRBJ1-4; D possibly corresponds to TRBD1 (6 bases). The CDR3 runs to 14 residues. The V gene lost 3 bases and the J gene lost 1 base, with 6 bases spanning the gap. Germline CDR1 and CDR2: SEHNR and FQNEAQ (reference sequence). The CDR3 reads CASSFRGTNEKLFF. The CDR3 DNA reads TGTGCCAGCAGCTTCAGGGGAACTAATGAAAAACTGTTTTTT.

This clonotype was counted only a few times. V usage is TRBV20-1 and J usage is TRBJ1-2; TRBD1 is a possible D gene (5 bases). V was trimmed by 3 bases and J by 2 bases, leaving 10 bases between them. The CDR3 length is 13 residues. Germline loops: CDR1 DFQATT, CDR2 SNEGSKA (reference sequence). This CDR3 is CSASGGLNYGYTF. Here the CDR3 DNA reads TGCAGTGCTAGTGGGGGGTTAAACTATGGCTACACCTTC.

This clonotype was found many times. The rearrangement uses TRBV5-1 and TRBJ2-2; 9 bases match TRBD1. The V and J ends lost 1 base and 0 bases, in that order; junction bases with no gene match: 10. The CDR3 runs to 19 residues. CDR1 and CDR2 from the germline V gene are SGHRS and YFSETQ. CDR3 DNA sequence: TGCGCCAGCAGCTTGAGAATCATGGGACAGGGAACGAACACCGGGGAGCTGTTTTTT. Protein product: CASSLRIMGQGTNTGELFF.

The chain employs TRBV20-1 and TRBJ2-3; TRBD1 matches 9 bases. The CDR3 is made up of 15 amino acids. Germline V CDR1 and CDR2: DFQATT, SNEGSKA (reference sequence). Trimming at V came to 3 bases and at J to 7 bases, leaving 11 bases not matched to a gene. The CDR3 DNA reads TGCAGTGCTAGGCCGGGACAGGGTTTCAGGAATACGCAGTATTTT. This codes for CSARPGQGFRNTQYF.

This clonotype was detected many times. Compared with germline, one end of the junction differs, possibly owing to a read error. The V and J genes are TRBV20-1 and TRBJ2-1; 7 nucleotides match TRBD2. In germline, CDR1 is DFQATT, CDR2 SNEGSKA (reference sequence). The CDR3 spans 14 residues. The CDR3 region has the DNA TGCAGTGCTATACCCGGGACTACTTACACTGAGCAGTTCTTC. It encodes CSAIPGTTYTEQFF.

The sample holds many counts of this clonotype. This chain connects TRBV12-3 or TRBV12-4 to TRBJ1-5; the D gene is possibly TRBD1 (5 bases). The CDR3 totals 15 residues. Trimming took off 3 bases at V and 3 bases at J, with 12 bases between the two ends. CDR3 sequence: CASSFGRDPNQPQHF. As DNA, the CDR3 is TGTGCCAGCAGTTTTGGCAGGGACCCCAATCAGCCCCAGCATTTT.

This clonotype was found many times. The chain has TRBV20-1 and TRBJ1-5; maybe TRBD1 (6 bases). CDR3 length equals 16 residues. Germline V gene sequence: CDR1 DFQATT, CDR2 SNEGSKA (reference sequence). V lost 3 bases to trimming and J lost 3 bases, with 18 bases between them. The CDR3 DNA follows: TGCAGTGCTAGGAGGGGTTCGGGGGCCCTCAATCAGCCCCAGCATTTT. Its translation is CSARRGSGALNQPQHF.

Ten or more counts support this clonotype. This chain links TRBV30 with TRBJ2-1; D is unresolved. The V gene lost 5 bases and the J gene lost 8 bases, with 10 bases spanning the gap. Germline V gives CDR1 GTSNPN, CDR2 SVGIG (reference sequence). The CDR3 covers 11 residues. The CDR3 nucleotides read TGTGCCTGGGCCACCTTGGATGAGCAGTTCTTC. Its protein product is CAWATLDEQFF.

The table lists this clonotype with many counts. The rearrangement uses TRBV5-1 and TRBJ2-7; a possible D gene is TRBD2 (5 bases). Per germline, CDR1 SGHRS and CDR2 YFSETQ. The CDR3 contains 14 residues. Trimming cost V 0 bases and J 0 bases, with 7 bases left between them. CDR3 region: CASSLGGSSYEQYF. For the CDR3, the DNA is TGCGCCAGCAGCTTGGGAGGGAGCTCCTACGAGCAGTACTTC.

This clonotype was found many times. The chain employs TRBV27 and TRBJ2-1; D unclear. CDR3 size: 13 residues. V lost 3 bases and J lost 5, with 8 bases in between. In germline, CDR1 is MNHEY, CDR2 SMNVEV (reference sequence). The CDR3, as DNA: TGTGCCAGCAGTTTTCCAGATGACAATGAGCAGTTCTTC. Amino acids: CASSFPDDNEQFF.

This clonotype was seen ten or more times. This chain links TRBV20-1 with TRBJ2-1; 9 bases line up with TRBD2. In germline, CDR1 is DFQATT, CDR2 SNEGSKA (reference sequence). The CDR3 has 14 amino acids. V trimming: 6 bases; J trimming: 15 bases; junction bases outside the gene matches: 18. The CDR3 nucleotides read TGCAGTGCAACCCCAACTAGCGGGTACTCGGTACGGTTCTTC. As protein: CSATPTSGYSVRFF.